Presented here are 29 T cell receptor beta chains from one specimen sequenced in a study of cytomegalovirus exposure and HLA in healthy donors. Use of 60 Vbeta and 13 Jbeta primers characterized the PCR. Libraries were prepared by immunoSEQ multiplex PCR; TCRdb keeps only in-frame clonotypes and omits some of them. Of around 150,000 clones listed, over 70% are singletons. The sequencing input was PBMCs. These receptors came from a man in his late teens or twenties in good health and CMV-seropositive.

The chain recombines TRBV9 with TRBJ2-5; D is uncertain. Trimming took off 0 bases at V and 4 bases at J, with 10 bases between the two ends. The CDR3 contains 14 residues. The germline gives CDR1 SGDLS, CDR2 YYNGEE. This CDR3 is CASSVGHSLETQYF. Written as DNA, the CDR3 is TGTGCCAGCAGCGTAGGCCATAGCTTAGAGACCCAGTACTTC.

The chain links TRBV27 to TRBJ1-2; D gene uncertain. The germline V and J ends were trimmed by 2 bases and 4 bases, with 2 bases remaining between them. This CDR3 spans 11 amino acids. CDR1 is MNHEY, CDR2 SMNVEV, per germline (reference sequence). The DNA for the CDR3 is TGTGCCAGCAGTTTACGCTATGGCTACACCTTC. Translating gives CASSLRYGYTF.

CDR3 sequence reads: CASSSPGQGKAFF. CDR3 nucleotides: TGCGCCAGCAGCTCCCCGGGACAGGGGAAAGCTTTCTTT. This sequence joins TRBV5-1 and TRBJ1-1, with TRBD1 matching over 10 bases. Germline lookup yields CDR1 SGHRS and CDR2 YFSETQ. The V segment lost 3 bases and the J segment 9 bases; nucleotides outside the gene matches: 5. The CDR3 extends over 13 amino acids.

The CDR3 DNA follows: TGTGCCAGCAGTGCTGCAGGAACCTACGAGCAGTACTTC. It encodes CASSAAGTYEQYF. The chain uses TRBV6-1 and TRBJ2-7; D call uncertain. Trimming took 4 bases from V and 2 from J, leaving 9 bases between them. The CDR3 consists of 13 residues. Germline V gene sequence: CDR1 MNHNS, CDR2 SASEGT.

J is TRBJ2-1 and V is TRBV6-5; D unresolved. The CDR3 is 11 amino acids. Germline V lookup: CDR1 MNHEY, CDR2 SVGAGI. V dropped 0 bases and J dropped 14 bases, with 8 bases sitting between them. This chain's CDR3 is CASSYSSAEFF. The CDR3 DNA is TGTGCCAGCAGTTACTCTTCGGCGGAGTTCTTC.

The V and J genes are TRBV4-3 and TRBJ1-2; a weak D match, TRBD1 (6 bases). This CDR3 has 16 residues. Germline V CDR1 and CDR2: LGHNA, YSLEER. Trimming took off 0 bases at V and 4 bases at J, with 15 bases between the two ends. The CDR3 coding sequence is TGCGCCAGCAGCCAAGATCGATCAGGGGTGGGCTATGGCTACACCTTC. It yields the protein CASSQDRSGVGYGYTF.

The rearrangement joins TRBV18 to TRBJ2-7; TRBD1 agrees at 7 bases. Germline trimming cut 3 bases from V and 0 bases from J; bases unmatched to any gene: 5. The CDR3 runs to 15 residues. The germline gives CDR1 KGHSH, CDR2 LQKENI. The CDR3 loop reads CASSPPGQHSYEQYF. CDR3 coding DNA: TGTGCCAGCTCACCTCCGGGACAGCACTCCTACGAGCAGTACTTC.

The chain couples TRBV7-9 to TRBJ2-1, with 10 bases aligning to TRBD1. V gave up 1 base and J gave up 3 bases; unmatched junction bases: 0. The germline CDR1 and CDR2 sequences are SEHNR and FQNEAQ (reference sequence). The CDR3 has 15 residues. DNA for the CDR3: TGTGCCAGCAGCTTAGGGGACAGGGGCTACAATGAGCAGTTCTTC. Residues: CASSLGDRGYNEQFF. Full variable domain (rest looked up from reference TRBV7-9 and TRBJ2-1): DTGVSQNPRHKITKRGQNVTFRCDPISEHNRLYWYRQTLGQGPEFLTYFQNEAQLEKSRLLSDRFSAERPKGSFSTLEIQRTEQGDSAMYLCASSLGDRGYNEQFFGPGTRLTVL.

The chain links TRBV7-2 to TRBJ1-3; TRBD1 is a possible D gene (5 bases). There are 15 residues in the CDR3. The V end lost 5 bases, the J end lost 1 base, and 12 bases lay between the germline ends. CDR1 and CDR2 (germline): SGHTA, FQGNSA. CDR3 nucleotide sequence: TGTGCCAGCAGCCGGAATAAGGGGTCTGGAAACACCATATATTTT. It translates to CASSRNKGSGNTIYF.

The J gene is TRBJ1-3, the V gene TRBV7-8; TRBD1 agrees at 11 bases. V lost 1 base, J lost 4 bases, and 6 bases stayed unmatched. The CDR3 spans 17 residues. Germline V gene data show CDR1 as SGHVS and CDR2 as FQNEAQ. CDR3 sequence (DNA): TGTGCCAGCAGCTTAGAATTCGGACAGGGGGCCGGAAACACCATATATTTT. The encoded protein is CASSLEFGQGAGNTIYF.

J is TRBJ2-5 and V is TRBV10-3; D remains unclear. This CDR3 is 15 amino acids long. V was trimmed by 3 bases and J by 1 base, leaving 12 bases between them. CDR1 and CDR2 (germline): ENHRY, SYGVKD. CDR3 sequence: CAISDYSRPQETQYF. The CDR3 DNA is TGTGCCATCAGTGATTACAGCCGTCCCCAAGAGACCCAGTACTTC.

The chain recombines TRBV29-1 with TRBJ2-7; TRBD2 might be the D (5 bases). The germline CDR1 and CDR2 sequences are SQVTM and ANQGSEA. The CDR3 is made up of 11 amino acids. The germline V and J ends were trimmed by 6 bases and 3 bases, with 9 bases remaining between them. CDR3 sequence (DNA): TGCAGCGTCGGGAAGGGCTACGAGCAGTACTTC. Translated, it gives CSVGKGYEQYF.

V usage is TRBV2 and J usage is TRBJ2-1; D gene unclear. CDR3 size: 15 residues. CDR1 and CDR2 from the germline V gene are SNHLY and FYNNEI. V was pared by 4 bases and J by 0 bases, with 10 bases between. CDR3 amino acids: CASSATTGSYNEQFF. The CDR3 region has the DNA TGTGCCAGCAGTGCTACTACGGGCTCCTACAATGAGCAGTTCTTC.

As to this clone: Its ends do not fully match the called genes, so a read error is possible. CDR3 loop: CAGSLAGEGDTQYF. The CDR3 DNA is TGCGCCGGCAGCTTGGCGGGAGAGGGCGATACGCAGTATTTT. The chain carries TRBV5-1 and TRBJ2-3, with 7 bases matching TRBD2. Germline values: CDR1 SGHRS, CDR2 YFSETQ. This CDR3 has 14 amino acids.

The V call is TRBV11-2, the J call TRBJ1-1; no clear D gene. CDR1 and CDR2 from the germline V gene are SGHAT and FQNNGV. This CDR3 is 12 amino acids long. V was pared by 4 bases and J by 6 bases, with 9 bases between. In nucleotides, the CDR3 is TGTGCCAGCAGCTCGAGGCTCGCTGAAGCTTTCTTT. Amino acids: CASSSRLAEAFF. Together with reference TRBV11-2 and TRBJ1-1, the CDR3 gives the full variable domain: EAGVAQSPRYKIIEKRQSVAFWCNPISGHATLYWYQQILGQGPKLLIQFQNNGVVDDSQLPKDRFSAERLKGVDSTLKIQPAKLEDSAVYLCASSSRLAEAFFGQGTRLTVV.

The rearrangement links TRBV19 to TRBJ2-2; D is perhaps TRBD2 (6 bases). Germline lookup yields CDR1 LNHDA and CDR2 SQIVND (reference sequence). V lost 3 bases and J lost 4, with 15 bases in between. CDR3 size: 16 residues. This CDR3 is CASSIGSIHFTGELFF. In nucleotides, the CDR3 is TGTGCCAGTAGTATCGGGAGTATTCACTTCACCGGGGAGCTGTTTTTT.

This sequence joins TRBV19 and TRBJ1-4; 7 nucleotides align to TRBD1. V shed 4 bases, J shed 11 bases, and the junction held 7 bases outside the gene matches. Germline V gene lookup returns CDR1 LNHDA and CDR2 SQIVND (reference sequence). There are 13 residues in the CDR3. This chain's CDR3 is CASSSQGVEKLFF. CDR3 in DNA: TGTGCCAGTAGTAGCCAGGGGGTCGAGAAACTGTTTTTT.

The rearrangement uses TRBV10-3 and TRBJ2-5; 10 bases are a match to TRBD1. Germline CDR1 reads ENHRY; CDR2 reads SYGVKD. The length of the CDR3 is 17 residues. V lost 4 bases and J lost 6; bases outside the gene matches: 14. The CDR3 reads CAISATTGTGVLKTQYF. As DNA, the CDR3 is TGTGCCATCAGTGCCACTACCGGGACAGGGGTTTTAAAGACCCAGTACTTC.

This chain links TRBV4-3 with TRBJ1-4, with a tentative D call TRBD1 (6 bases). Germline V gives CDR1 LGHNA, CDR2 YSLEER. V was cut by 1 base and J by 6 bases, with 9 bases left in between. The CDR3 is 14 amino acids. Here the CDR3 DNA reads TGCGCCAGCAGCCAAGCGGACAGCCATGAAAAACTGTTTTTT. As protein: CASSQADSHEKLFF.

This chain joins TRBV7-6 and TRBJ2-3, with 13 bases lining up with TRBD2. The V gene's germline CDR1 is SGHVS and CDR2 FNYEAQ. CDR3 length: 15 residues. J was trimmed by 6 bases and V by 3 bases; bases with no gene match: 3. The CDR3 sequence is CASSFGTSGMDTQYF. CDR3 sequence (DNA): TGTGCCAGCAGCTTCGGGACTAGCGGGATGGATACGCAGTATTTT.

Points on this clone: Relative to the germline gene, one junction end is altered; a read error may explain this. This chain links TRBV7-7 with TRBJ2-6; TRBD1 is a possible D gene (5 bases). CDR1 and CDR2 from the germline V gene are SSHAT and FNYEAQ (reference sequence). There are 15 residues in the CDR3. The CDR3 reads CASSQGKAGANGLTF. The CDR3 DNA is TGTGCCAGCAGCCAAGGAAAAGCTGGGGCCAACGGCCTGACTTTC.

V usage is TRBV21-1 and J usage is TRBJ1-1; TRBD1 was called by the table and not checked on the DNA. TRBV21-1 is annotated as a pseudogene. The CDR3 contains 14 residues. CDR3 sequence: CASSQQGFSTEAFF. CDR3 DNA sequence: TGTGCCAGCAGTCAACAGGGCTTTTCCACTGAAGCTTTCTTT.

Here the CDR3 DNA reads TGCGCCAGCAGTGAGTCTCGGACAGGGGAAGACACTGAAGCTTTCTTT. This translates into CASSESRTGEDTEAFF. V usage is TRBV10-1 and J usage is TRBJ1-1, with 9 bases lining up with TRBD1. After removal of 0 bases from V and 3 bases from J, the junction contained 5 bases not matched to a gene. Germline V gives CDR1 WNHNN, CDR2 SYGVQD (reference sequence). The CDR3 contains 16 residues.

The chain carries TRBV19 and TRBJ2-7; TRBD1 matches at 9 bases. Losses at the gene ends were 5 bases for V and 4 bases for J; bases not matched to a gene: 6. In germline, CDR1 is LNHDA, CDR2 SQIVND (reference sequence). This CDR3 spans 14 amino acids. CDR3 sequence: CASSAGQGLYEQYF. In DNA, the CDR3 is TGTGCCAGTAGTGCTGGACAGGGGCTTTACGAGCAGTACTTC.

A word on this clone: Other nucleotide sequences from this sample produce the same CDR3. This rearrangement joins TRBV6-6 to TRBJ2-2; weak D call: TRBD1 (6 bases). The CDR3 runs to 14 residues. Germline values: CDR1 MNHNY, CDR2 SVGAGI (reference sequence). V was shortened by 4 bases and J by 12 bases, with 18 bases between the two germline ends. CDR3 nucleotide sequence: TGTGCCAGCAGTTCTCTCGGTTTACAGGGACAGCTGTTTTTT. Protein sequence: CASSSLGLQGQLFF.

The chain has TRBV7-9 and TRBJ1-2; 9 bases align to TRBD1. The trim removed 1 base at V and 4 bases at J, leaving 4 bases unmatched. This CDR3 comprises 15 residues. The V gene's germline CDR1 is SEHNR and CDR2 FQNEAQ (reference sequence). The CDR3 reads CASSLGTGVGYGYTF. The CDR3 nucleotides read TGTGCCAGCAGCTTAGGGACAGGGGTGGGCTATGGCTACACCTTC.

This sequence joins TRBV29-1 and TRBJ1-5; a possible D gene is TRBD1 (5 bases). This CDR3 comprises 14 residues. V lost 4 bases and J 0 bases, leaving 10 bases between the germline ends. Germline CDR1 is SQVTM and CDR2 is ANQGSEA. CDR3 bases: TGCAGCGTTGCGACAGACAATAGCAATCAGCCCCAGCATTTT. Amino acids: CSVATDNSNQPQHF.

This clone has more than one count but fewer than ten. The V and J genes are TRBV4-1 and TRBJ2-7, with D possibly TRBD1 on 5 matching bases. Germline V gene sequence: CDR1 MGHRA, CDR2 YSYEKL. This CDR3 spans 13 amino acids. The V end lost 0 bases, the J end lost 3 bases, and 6 bases lay between the germline ends. This CDR3 is CASSQETVYEQYF. CDR3 coding DNA: TGCGCCAGCAGCCAAGAGACAGTCTACGAGCAGTACTTC.

V and J are TRBV9 and TRBJ2-7, with D maybe TRBD2 (6 bases). From germline, CDR1 is SGDLS and CDR2 YYNGEE. Between the trimmed V and J ends, which lost 0 bases and 3 bases, there was a span of 13 bases. The CDR3 is 15 residues long. The CDR3 loop is CASSVGGLEGYEQYF. The CDR3 region has the DNA TGTGCCAGCAGCGTAGGTGGGTTGGAGGGCTACGAGCAGTACTTC. The full variable domain, rest sourced from reference TRBV9 and TRBJ2-7, is DSGVTQTPKHLITATGQRVTLRCSPRSGDLSVYWYQQSLDQGLQFLIQYYNGEERAKGNILERFSAQQFPDLHSELNLSSLELGDSALYFCASSVGGLEGYEQYFGPGTRLTVT.